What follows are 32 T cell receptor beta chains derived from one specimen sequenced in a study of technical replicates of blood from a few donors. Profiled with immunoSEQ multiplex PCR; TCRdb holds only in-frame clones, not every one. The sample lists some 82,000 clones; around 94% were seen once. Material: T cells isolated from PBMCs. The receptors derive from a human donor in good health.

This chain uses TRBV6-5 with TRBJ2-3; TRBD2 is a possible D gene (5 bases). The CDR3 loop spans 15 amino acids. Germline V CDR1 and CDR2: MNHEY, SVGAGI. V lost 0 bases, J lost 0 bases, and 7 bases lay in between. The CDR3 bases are TGTGCCAGCAGTTACTCGGGCGGGAGCACAGATACGCAGTATTTT. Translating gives CASSYSGGSTDTQYF.

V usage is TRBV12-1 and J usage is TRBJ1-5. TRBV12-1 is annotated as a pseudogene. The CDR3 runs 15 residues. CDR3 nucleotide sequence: TGTGCCAGCACTTTGGGGGGGTCTCTCAATCAGCCCCAGCATTTT. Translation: CASTLGGSLNQPQHF.

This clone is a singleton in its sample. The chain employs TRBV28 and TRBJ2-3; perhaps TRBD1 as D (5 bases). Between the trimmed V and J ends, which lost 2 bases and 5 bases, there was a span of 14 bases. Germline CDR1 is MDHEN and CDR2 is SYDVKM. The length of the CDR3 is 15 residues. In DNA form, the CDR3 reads TGTGCCAGCAGTTTACGGCAGGGTGGGGTAGATACGCAGTATTTT. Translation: CASSLRQGGVDTQYF.

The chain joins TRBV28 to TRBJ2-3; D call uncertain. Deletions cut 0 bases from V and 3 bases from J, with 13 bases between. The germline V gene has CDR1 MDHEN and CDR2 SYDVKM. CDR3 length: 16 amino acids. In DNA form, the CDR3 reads TGTGCCAGCAGTTTATGGGTCGGCGAGGTAACAGATACGCAGTATTTT. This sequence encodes CASSLWVGEVTDTQYF.

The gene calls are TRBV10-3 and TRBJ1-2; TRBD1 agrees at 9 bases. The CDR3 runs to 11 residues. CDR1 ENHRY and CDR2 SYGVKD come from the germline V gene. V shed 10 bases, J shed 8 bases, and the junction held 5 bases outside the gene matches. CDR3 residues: CATGQGTGYTF. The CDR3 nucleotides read TGTGCCACTGGACAGGGGACCGGCTACACCTTC.

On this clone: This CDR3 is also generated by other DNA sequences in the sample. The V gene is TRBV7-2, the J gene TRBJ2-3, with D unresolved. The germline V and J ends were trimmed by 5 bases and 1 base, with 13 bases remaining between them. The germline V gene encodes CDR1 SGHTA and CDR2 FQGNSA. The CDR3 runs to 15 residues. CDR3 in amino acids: CASSLGASGTDTQYF. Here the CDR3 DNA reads TGTGCCAGCAGCCTAGGAGCATCGGGCACAGATACGCAGTATTTT.

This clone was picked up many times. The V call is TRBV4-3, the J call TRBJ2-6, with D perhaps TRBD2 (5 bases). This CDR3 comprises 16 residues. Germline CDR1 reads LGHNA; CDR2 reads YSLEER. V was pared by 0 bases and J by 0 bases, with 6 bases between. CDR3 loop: CASSQDGSSGANVLTF. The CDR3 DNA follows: TGCGCCAGCAGCCAAGATGGGAGCTCTGGGGCCAACGTCCTGACTTTC.

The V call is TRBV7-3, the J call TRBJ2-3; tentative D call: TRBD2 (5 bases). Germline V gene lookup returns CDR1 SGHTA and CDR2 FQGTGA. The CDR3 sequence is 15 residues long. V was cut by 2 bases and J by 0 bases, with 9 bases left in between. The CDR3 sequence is CASSLDYSSTDTQYF. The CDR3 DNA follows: TGTGCCAGCAGCTTAGACTACTCTAGCACAGATACGCAGTATTTT.

CDR3 region: CSVDGGRGFQETQYF. The CDR3 DNA reads as TGCAGCGTTGACGGGGGTAGAGGGTTCCAAGAGACCCAGTACTTC. The gene calls are TRBV29-1 and TRBJ2-5; D may be TRBD2 (6 bases). CDR3 length: 15 residues. CDR1 SQVTM and CDR2 ANQGSEA come from the germline V gene. Trimming pared 3 bases from V and 1 base from J, leaving 15 bases between.

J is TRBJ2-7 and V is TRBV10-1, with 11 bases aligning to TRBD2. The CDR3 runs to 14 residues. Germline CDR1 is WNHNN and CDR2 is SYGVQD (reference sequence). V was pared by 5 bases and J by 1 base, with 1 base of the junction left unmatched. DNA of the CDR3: TGCGCCAGCAGTAGACTAGCGGGATCCTACGAGCAGTACTTC. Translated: CASSRLAGSYEQYF.

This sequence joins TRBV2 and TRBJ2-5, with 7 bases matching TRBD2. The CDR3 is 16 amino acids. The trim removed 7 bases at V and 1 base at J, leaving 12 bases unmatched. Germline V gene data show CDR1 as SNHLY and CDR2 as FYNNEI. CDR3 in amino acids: CASMIGIAGIQETQYF. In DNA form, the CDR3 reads TGTGCCAGCATGATTGGAATAGCGGGTATCCAAGAGACCCAGTACTTC.

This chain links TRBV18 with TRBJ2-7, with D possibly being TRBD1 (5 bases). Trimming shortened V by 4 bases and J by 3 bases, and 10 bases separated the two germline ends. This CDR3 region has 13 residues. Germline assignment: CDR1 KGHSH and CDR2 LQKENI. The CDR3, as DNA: TGTGCCAGCTCACGGACACTTAACTACGAGCAGTACTTC. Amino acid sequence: CASSRTLNYEQYF.

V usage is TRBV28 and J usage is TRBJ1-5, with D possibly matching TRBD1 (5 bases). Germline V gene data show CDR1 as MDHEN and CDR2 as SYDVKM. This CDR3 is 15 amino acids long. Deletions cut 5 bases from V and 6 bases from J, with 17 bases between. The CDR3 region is CASSPRGSRSQPQHF. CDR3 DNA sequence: TGTGCCAGCAGTCCCCGGGGGTCAAGGAGTCAGCCCCAGCATTTT.

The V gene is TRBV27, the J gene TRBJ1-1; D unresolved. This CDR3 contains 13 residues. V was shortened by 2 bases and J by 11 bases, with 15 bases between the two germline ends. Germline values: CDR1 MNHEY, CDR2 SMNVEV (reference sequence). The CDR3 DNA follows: TGTGCCAGCAGTTTAGTTCCGGGGAATAAGGCTTTCTTT. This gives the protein CASSLVPGNKAFF.

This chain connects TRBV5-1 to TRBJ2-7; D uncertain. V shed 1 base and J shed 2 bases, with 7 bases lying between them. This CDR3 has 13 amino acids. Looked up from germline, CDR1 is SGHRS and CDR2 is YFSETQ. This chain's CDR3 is CASSLSPTYEQYF. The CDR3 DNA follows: TGCGCCAGCAGCTTGAGCCCCACCTACGAGCAGTACTTC.

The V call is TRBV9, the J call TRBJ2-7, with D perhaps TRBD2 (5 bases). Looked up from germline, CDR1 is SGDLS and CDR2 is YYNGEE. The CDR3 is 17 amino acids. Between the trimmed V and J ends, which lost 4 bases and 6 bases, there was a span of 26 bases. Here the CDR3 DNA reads TGTGCCAGCAGCCCCGATGATGGTGAGGTCCGGGGTCGCGAGCAGTACTTC. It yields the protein CASSPDDGEVRGREQYF.

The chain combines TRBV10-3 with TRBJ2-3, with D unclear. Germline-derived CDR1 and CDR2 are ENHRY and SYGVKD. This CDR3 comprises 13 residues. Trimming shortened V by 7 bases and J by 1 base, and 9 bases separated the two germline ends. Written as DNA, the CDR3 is TGTGCCATCAAAAACCAGGGCACAGATACGCAGTATTTT. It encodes CAIKNQGTDTQYF.

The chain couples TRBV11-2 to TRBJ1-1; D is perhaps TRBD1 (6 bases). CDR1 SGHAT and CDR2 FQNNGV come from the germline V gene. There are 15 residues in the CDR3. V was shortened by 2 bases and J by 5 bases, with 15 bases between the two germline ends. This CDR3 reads CASSLSQRGGTEAFF. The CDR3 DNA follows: TGTGCCAGCAGCTTAAGTCAAAGGGGGGGGACTGAAGCTTTCTTT.

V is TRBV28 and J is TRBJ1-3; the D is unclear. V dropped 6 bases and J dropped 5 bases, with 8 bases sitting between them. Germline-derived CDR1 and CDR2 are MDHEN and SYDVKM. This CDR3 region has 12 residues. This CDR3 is CASRSTRNTIYF. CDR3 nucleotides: TGTGCCAGCAGGTCCACACGAAACACCATATATTTT.

The CDR3 loop reads CASSLGSSDYEQYF. As DNA, the CDR3 is TGTGCCAGCAGCTTGGGGTCTAGCGACTACGAGCAGTACTTC. The gene calls are TRBV7-3 and TRBJ2-7; D perhaps matches TRBD2 (6 bases). This CDR3 has 14 residues. Trimming cost V 3 bases and J 3 bases, with 12 bases left between them. From germline, CDR1 is SGHTA and CDR2 FQGTGA.

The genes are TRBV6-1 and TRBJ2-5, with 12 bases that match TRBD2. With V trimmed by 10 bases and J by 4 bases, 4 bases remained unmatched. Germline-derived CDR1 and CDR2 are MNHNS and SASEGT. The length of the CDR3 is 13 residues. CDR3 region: CATRLAGVETQYF. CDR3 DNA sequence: TGTGCCACCCGACTAGCGGGGGTAGAGACCCAGTACTTC.

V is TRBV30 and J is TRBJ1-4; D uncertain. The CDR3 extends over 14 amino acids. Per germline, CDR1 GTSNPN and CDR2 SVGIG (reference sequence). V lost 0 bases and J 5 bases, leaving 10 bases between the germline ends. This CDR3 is CAWSVVVENEKLFF. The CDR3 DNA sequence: TGTGCCTGGAGTGTAGTTGTGGAGAATGAAAAACTGTTTTTT.

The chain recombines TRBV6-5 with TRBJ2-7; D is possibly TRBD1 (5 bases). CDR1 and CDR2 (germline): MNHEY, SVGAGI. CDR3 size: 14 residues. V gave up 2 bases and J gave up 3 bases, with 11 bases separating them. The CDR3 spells CASSYAAGYYEQYF. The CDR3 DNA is TGTGCCAGCAGTTACGCGGCAGGGTACTACGAGCAGTACTTC.

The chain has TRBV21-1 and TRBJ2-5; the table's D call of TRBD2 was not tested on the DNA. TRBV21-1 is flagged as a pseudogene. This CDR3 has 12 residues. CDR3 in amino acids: CASSSELETQYF. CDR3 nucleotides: TGTGCCAGCAGTTCGGAGCTGGAGACCCAGTACTTC.

In DNA form, the CDR3 reads TGTGCCAGCAGTTTTGTTAGACAGTCTATCAATCAGCCCCAGCATTTT. Translated: CASSFVRQSINQPQHF. The chain has TRBV28 and TRBJ1-5; TRBD1 is a possible D gene (5 bases). The CDR3 loop spans 16 amino acids. The germline gives CDR1 MDHEN, CDR2 SYDVKM. The V end lost 3 bases, the J end lost 3 bases, and 15 bases lay between the germline ends.

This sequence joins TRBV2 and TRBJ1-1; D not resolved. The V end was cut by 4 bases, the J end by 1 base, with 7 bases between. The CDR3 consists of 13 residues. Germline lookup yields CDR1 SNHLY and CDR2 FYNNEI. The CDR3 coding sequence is TGTGCCAGCAGTGCACAGAAGAACACTGAAGCTTTCTTT. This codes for CASSAQKNTEAFF.

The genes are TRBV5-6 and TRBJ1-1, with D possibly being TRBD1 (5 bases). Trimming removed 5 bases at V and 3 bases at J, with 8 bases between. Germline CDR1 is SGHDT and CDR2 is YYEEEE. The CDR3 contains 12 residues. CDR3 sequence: CASRRGYTEAFF. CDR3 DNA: TGTGCCAGCAGAAGGGGATACACTGAAGCTTTCTTT.

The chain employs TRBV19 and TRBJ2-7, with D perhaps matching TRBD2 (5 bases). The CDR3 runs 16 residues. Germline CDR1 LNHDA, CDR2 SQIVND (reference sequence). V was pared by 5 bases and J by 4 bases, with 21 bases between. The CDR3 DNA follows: TGTGCCAGTAGTCCATCTGGGAGTGGTCGGTATTACGAGCAGTACTTC. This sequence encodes CASSPSGSGRYYEQYF.

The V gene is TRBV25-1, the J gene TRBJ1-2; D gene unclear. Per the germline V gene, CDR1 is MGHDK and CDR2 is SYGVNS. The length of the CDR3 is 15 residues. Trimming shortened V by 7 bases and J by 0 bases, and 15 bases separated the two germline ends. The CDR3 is CASNTVREANYGYTF. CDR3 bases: TGTGCCAGCAATACCGTCCGGGAGGCTAACTATGGCTACACCTTC.

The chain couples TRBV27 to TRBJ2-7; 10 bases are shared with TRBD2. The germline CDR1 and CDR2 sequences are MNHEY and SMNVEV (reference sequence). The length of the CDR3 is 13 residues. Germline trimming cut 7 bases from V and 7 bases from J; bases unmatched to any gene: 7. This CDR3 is CASKLAGALEQYF. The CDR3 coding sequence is TGTGCCAGCAAGCTAGCGGGAGCCTTGGAGCAGTACTTC.

CDR3 protein: CASSPYLVRETQYF. In DNA, the CDR3 is TGTGCCAGCAGTCCATATCTAGTGCGGGAGACCCAGTACTTC. The chain uses TRBV27 and TRBJ2-5; unclear D gene. From germline, CDR1 is MNHEY and CDR2 SMNVEV (reference sequence). V lost 5 bases and J lost 5, with 15 bases in between. The CDR3 has 14 amino acids.

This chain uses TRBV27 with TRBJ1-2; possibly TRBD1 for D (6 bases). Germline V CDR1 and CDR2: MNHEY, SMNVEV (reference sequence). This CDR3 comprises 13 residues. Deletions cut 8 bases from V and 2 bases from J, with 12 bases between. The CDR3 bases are TGTGCCAGCGGACAGATCGAGAACTATGGCTACACCTTC. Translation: CASGQIENYGYTF.